This T cell receptor (beta chain) was documented in a study of T-cell memory formation after mild COVID-19. For this clonotype: Its antigen is not known.

Study observations and caveats: Day 15 to 85 contracting clones showed balanced CD4/CD8; day 15 to 37 expanders favored CD4+. Second-wave clones peaking on day 37 lacked confirmed SARS-CoV-2 specificity. The CD4+ clones that contracted clustered mainly within CM and EM, and the CD8+ clones concentrated in EMRA.

A 5'RACE reaction primed in the constant segment made cDNA libraries of TCR alpha and TCR beta, and these carried sample barcodes and UMIs. From the 5' RACE reads, TCRdb called clonotypes with MiXCR, one entry per CDR3 protein. The data contain fewer than 350,000 distinct CDR3 sequences, approximately 15% of them singletons. CDR1 is KGHDR and CDR2 is SFDVKD in the germline V gene. V shed 2 bases, J shed 1 base, and the junction held 8 bases outside the gene matches. The CDR3 extends over 17 amino acids. This sequence originates from a man aged 18 to 30 who had mild COVID-19 (a few samples of this study predate the infection). Cell type and time point are not known. The chain combines TRBV24-1 with TRBJ2-3; the match to TRBD1 covers 7 bases. The sample was PBMCs or a T cell subset sorted from them (not recorded which). This CDR3 reads CATSDWEGGDGTDTQYF. CDR3 DNA sequence: TGTGCCACCAGTGATTGGGAAGGGGGCGATGGCACAGATACGCAGTATTTT.